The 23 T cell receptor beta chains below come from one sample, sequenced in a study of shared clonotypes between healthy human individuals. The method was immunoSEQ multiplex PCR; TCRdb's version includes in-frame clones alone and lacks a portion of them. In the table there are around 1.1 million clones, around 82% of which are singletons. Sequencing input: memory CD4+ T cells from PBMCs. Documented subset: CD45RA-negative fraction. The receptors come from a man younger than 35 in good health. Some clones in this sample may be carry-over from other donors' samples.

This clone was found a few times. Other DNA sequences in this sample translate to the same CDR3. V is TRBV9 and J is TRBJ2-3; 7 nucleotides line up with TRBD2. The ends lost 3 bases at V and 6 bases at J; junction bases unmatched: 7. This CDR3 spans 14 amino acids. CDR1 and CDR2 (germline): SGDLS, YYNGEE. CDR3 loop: CASSDPGGGDTQYF. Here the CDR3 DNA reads TGTGCCAGCAGCGACCCGGGGGGAGGGGATACGCAGTATTTT.

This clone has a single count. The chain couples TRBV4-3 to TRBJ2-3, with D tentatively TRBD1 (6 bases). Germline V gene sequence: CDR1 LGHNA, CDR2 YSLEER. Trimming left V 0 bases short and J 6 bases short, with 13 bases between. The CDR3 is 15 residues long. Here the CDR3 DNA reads TGCGCCAGCAGCCAAGACGGCGGAAGGGGGGATACGCAGTATTTT. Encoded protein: CASSQDGGRGDTQYF.

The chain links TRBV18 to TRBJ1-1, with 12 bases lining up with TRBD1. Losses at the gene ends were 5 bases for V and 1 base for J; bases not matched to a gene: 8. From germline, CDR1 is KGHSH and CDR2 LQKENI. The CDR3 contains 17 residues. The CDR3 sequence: CASSSFPGQGANTEAFF. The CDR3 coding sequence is TGTGCCAGCTCATCCTTCCCGGGACAGGGGGCGAACACTGAAGCTTTCTTT. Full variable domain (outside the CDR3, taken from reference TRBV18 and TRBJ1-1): NAGVMQNPRHLVRRRGQEARLRCSPMKGHSHVYWYRQLPEEGLKFMVYLQKENIIDESGMPKERFSAEFPKEGPSILRIQQVVRGDSAAYFCASSSFPGQGANTEAFFGQGTRLTVV.

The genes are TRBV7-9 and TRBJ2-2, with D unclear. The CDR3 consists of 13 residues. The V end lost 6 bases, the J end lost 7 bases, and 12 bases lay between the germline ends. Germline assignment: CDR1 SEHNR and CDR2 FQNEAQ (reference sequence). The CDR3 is CASRFHGDGELFF. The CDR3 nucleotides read TGTGCCAGCAGATTCCACGGAGACGGGGAGCTGTTTTTT.

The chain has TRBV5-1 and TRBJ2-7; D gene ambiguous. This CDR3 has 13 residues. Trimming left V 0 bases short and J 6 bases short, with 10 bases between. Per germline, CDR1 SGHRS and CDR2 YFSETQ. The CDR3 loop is CASSLVEKSEQYF. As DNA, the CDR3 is TGCGCCAGCAGCTTGGTTGAGAAATCCGAGCAGTACTTC. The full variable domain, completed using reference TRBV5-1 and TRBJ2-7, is KAGVTQTPRYLIKTRGQQVTLSCSPISGHRSVSWYQQTPGQGLQFLFEYFSETQRNKGNFPGRFSGRQFSNSRSEMNVSTLELGDSALYLCASSLVEKSEQYFGPGTRLTVT.

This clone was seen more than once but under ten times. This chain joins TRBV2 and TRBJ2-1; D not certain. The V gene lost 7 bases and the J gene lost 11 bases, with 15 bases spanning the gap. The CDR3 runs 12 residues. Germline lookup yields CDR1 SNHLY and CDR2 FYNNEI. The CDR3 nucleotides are TGTGCCAGCAACGTGGATCCACGGAAGCAGTTCTTC. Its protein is CASNVDPRKQFF.

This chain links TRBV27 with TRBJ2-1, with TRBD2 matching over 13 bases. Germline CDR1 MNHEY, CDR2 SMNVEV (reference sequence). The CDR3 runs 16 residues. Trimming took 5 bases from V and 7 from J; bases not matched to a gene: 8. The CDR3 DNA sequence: TGTGCCAGCAGTCCCTGGACTAGCGGGAGTAAAAATGAGCAGTTCTTC. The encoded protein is CASSPWTSGSKNEQFF.

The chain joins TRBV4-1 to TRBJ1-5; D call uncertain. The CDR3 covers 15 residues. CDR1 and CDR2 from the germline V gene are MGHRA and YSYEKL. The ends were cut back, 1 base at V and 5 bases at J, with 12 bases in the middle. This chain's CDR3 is CASSQVWASDQPQHF. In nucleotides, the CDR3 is TGCGCCAGCAGCCAAGTGTGGGCCTCTGATCAGCCCCAGCATTTT.

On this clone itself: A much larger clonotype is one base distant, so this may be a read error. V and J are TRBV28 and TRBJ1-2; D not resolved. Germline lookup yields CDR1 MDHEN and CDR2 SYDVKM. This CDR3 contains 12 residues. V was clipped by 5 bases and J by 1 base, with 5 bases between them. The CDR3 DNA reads TGTGCCAGCAGTACAAATAACTATGGCTACACCTTC. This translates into CASSTNNYGYTF.

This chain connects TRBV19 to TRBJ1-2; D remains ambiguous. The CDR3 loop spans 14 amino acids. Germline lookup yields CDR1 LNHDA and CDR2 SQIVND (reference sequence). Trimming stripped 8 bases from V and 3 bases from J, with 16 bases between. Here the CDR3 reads CASYAGRLDYGYTF. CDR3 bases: TGTGCCAGTTACGCAGGCAGACTTGACTATGGCTACACCTTC.

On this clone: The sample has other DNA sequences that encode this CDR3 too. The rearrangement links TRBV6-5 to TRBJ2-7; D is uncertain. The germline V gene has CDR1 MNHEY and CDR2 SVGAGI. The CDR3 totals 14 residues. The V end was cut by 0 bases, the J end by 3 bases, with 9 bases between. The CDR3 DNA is TGTGCCAGCAGTTACTCGCTAGGTAGCTACGAGCAGTACTTC. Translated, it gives CASSYSLGSYEQYF.

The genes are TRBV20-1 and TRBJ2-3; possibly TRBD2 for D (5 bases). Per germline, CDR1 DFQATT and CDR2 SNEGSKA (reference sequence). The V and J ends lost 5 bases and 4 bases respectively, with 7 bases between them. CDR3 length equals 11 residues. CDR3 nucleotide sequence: TGCAGTGCTCTACTAGCAGATACGCAGTATTTT. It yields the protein CSALLADTQYF.

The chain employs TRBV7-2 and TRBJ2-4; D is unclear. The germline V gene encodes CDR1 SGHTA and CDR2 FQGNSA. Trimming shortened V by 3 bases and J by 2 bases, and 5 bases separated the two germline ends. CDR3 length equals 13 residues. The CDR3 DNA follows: TGTGCCAGCAGCTTTAACACCAAAAACATTCAGTACTTC. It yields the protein CASSFNTKNIQYF.

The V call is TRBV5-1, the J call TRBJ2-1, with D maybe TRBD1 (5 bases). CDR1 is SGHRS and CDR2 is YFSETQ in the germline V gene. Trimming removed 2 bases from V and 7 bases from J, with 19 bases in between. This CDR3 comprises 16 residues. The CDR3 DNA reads TGCGCCAGCAGCTTAAGATTGACAGATCCGTCGAATGAGCAGTTCTTC. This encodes CASSLRLTDPSNEQFF.

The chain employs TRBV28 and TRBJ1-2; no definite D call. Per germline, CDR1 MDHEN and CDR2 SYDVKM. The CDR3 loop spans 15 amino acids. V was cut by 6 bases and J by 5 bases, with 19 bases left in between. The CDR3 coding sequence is TGTGCCAGCAGGCCTCTGGAGAGGCTTCTATATGGCTACACCTTC. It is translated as CASRPLERLLYGYTF.

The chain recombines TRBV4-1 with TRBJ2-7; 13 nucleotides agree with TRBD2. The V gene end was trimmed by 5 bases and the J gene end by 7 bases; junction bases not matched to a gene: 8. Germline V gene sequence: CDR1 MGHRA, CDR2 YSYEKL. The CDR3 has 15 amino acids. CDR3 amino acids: CASSERTSGRGEQYF. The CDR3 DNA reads TGCGCCAGCAGCGAGCGGACTAGCGGGAGAGGAGAGCAGTACTTC.

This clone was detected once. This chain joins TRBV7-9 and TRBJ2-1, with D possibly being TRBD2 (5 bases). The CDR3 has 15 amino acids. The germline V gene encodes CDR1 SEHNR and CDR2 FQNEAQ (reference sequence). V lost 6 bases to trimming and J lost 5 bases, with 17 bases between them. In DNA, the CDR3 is TGTGCCAGCAGAACTAGGGTCAGAGCAGACAATGAGCAGTTCTTC. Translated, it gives CASRTRVRADNEQFF.

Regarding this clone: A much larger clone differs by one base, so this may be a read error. The CDR3 sequence is CASRLETGKNEKLFF. The CDR3 bases are TGTGCCAGCAGGCTCGAAACAGGGAAGAATGAAAAACTGTTTTTT. The chain carries TRBV2 and TRBJ1-4, with D possibly matching TRBD1 (6 bases). With 6 bases removed from V and 5 bases from J, the gap between germline ends came to 16 bases. CDR3 length equals 15 residues. The germline V gene has CDR1 SNHLY and CDR2 FYNNEI.

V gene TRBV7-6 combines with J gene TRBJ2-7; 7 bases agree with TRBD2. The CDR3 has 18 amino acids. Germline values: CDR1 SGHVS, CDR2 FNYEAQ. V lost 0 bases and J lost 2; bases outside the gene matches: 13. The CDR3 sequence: CASSLAPLGGSATYEQYF. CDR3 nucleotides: TGTGCCAGCAGCTTAGCACCTCTTGGCGGGAGCGCAACCTACGAGCAGTACTTC.

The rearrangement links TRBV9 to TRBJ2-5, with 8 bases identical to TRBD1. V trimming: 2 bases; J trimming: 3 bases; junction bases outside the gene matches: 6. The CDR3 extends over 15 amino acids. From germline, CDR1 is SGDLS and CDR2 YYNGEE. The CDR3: CASSVLGTGEETQYF. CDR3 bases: TGTGCCAGCAGCGTGCTGGGGACAGGAGAAGAGACCCAGTACTTC.

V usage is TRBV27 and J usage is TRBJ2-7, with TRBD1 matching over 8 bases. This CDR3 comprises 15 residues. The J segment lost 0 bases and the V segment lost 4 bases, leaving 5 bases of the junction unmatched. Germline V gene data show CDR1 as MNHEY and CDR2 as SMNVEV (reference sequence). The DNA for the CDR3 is TGTGCCAGCAGTTCCCGGACAGGGAGCTCCTACGAGCAGTACTTC. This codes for CASSSRTGSSYEQYF.

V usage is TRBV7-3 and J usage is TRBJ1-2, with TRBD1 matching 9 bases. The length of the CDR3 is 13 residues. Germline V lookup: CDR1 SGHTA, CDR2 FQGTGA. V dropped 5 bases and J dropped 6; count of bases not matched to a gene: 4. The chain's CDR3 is CASSPRTGDGYTF. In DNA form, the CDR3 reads TGTGCCAGCAGCCCGCGGACAGGGGATGGCTACACCTTC.

The CDR3 region has the DNA TGTGCCTGGAGTGTAGGGAGAGACGAGCAGTACTTC. Residues: CAWSVGRDEQYF. The J gene is TRBJ2-7, the V gene TRBV30; tentatively, D is TRBD2 (5 bases). V shed 0 bases and J shed 5 bases, with 8 bases lying between them. The CDR3 consists of 12 residues. Germline CDR1 and CDR2: GTSNPN and SVGIG (reference sequence).